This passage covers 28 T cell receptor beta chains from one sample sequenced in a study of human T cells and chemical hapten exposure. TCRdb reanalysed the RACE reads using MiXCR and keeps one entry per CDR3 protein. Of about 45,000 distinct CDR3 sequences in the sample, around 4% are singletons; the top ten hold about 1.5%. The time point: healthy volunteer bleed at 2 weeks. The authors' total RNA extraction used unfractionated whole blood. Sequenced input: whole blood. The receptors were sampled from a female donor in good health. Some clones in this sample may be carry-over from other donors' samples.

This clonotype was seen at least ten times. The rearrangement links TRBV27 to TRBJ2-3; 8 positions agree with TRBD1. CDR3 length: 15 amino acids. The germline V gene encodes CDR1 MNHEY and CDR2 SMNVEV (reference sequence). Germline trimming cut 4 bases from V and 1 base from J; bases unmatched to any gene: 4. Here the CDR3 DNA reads TGTGCCAGCAGTTCACCGGGACAGGGCACAGATACGCAGTATTTT. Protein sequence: CASSSPGQGTDTQYF.

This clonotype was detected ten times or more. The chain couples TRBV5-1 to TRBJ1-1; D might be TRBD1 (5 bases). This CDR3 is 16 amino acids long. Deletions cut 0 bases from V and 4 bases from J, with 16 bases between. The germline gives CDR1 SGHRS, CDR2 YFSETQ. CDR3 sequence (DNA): TGCGCCAGCAGCTTGGTGGTGGTTTCAGGGACCACTGAAGCTTTCTTT. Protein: CASSLVVVSGTTEAFF.

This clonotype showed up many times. DNA of the CDR3: TGCAGTGCTAGAGGGGGGGGGGCCCCCAGTACAGATACGCAGTATTTT. The encoded protein is CSARGGGAPSTDTQYF. This chain connects TRBV20-1 to TRBJ2-3, with TRBD2 as a possible D gene (7 bases). Trimming took 1 base from V and 3 from J, leaving 17 bases between them. The CDR3 is made up of 16 amino acids. Germline CDR1 and CDR2: DFQATT and SNEGSKA (reference sequence).

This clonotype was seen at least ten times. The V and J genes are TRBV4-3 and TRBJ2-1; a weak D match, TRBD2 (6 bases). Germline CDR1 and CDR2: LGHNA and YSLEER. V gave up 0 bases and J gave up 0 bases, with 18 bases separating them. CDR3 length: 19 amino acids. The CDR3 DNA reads TGCGCCAGCAGCCAAGATGAAGCTAGCGCCTTACGCTCCTACAATGAGCAGTTCTTC. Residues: CASSQDEASALRSYNEQFF.

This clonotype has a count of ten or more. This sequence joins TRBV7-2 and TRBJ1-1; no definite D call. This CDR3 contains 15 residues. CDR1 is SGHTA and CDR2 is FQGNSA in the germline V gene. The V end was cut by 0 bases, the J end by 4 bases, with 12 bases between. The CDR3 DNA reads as TGTGCCAGCAGCTTAGCGGGAGGGTTCGGCACTGAAGCTTTCTTT. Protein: CASSLAGGFGTEAFF.

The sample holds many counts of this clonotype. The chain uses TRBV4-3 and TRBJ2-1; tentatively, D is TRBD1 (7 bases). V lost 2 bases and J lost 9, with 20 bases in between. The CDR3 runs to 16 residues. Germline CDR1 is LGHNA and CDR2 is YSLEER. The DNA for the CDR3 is TGCGCCAGCAGCCAAAAAACGAGGGCAGGGGGAGGTGAGCAGTTCTTC. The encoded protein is CASSQKTRAGGGEQFF.

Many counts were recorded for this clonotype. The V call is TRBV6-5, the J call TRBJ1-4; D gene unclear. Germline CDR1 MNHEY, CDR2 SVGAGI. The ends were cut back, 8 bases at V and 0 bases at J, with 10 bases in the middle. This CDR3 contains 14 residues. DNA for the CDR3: TGTGCCAGCGCTAAGGGTACAACTAATGAAAAACTGTTTTTT. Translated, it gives CASAKGTTNEKLFF.

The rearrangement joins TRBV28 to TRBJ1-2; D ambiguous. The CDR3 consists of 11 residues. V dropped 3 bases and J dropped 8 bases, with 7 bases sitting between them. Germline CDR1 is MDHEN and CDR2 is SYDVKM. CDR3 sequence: CASSFWGGYTF. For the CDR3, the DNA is TGTGCCAGCAGTTTCTGGGGAGGCTACACCTTC.

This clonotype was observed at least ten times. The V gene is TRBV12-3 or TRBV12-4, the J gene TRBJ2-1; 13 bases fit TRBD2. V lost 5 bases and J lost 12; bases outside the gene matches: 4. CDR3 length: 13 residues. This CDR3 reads CASSPWTSGGQFF. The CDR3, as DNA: TGTGCCAGCAGTCCCTGGACTAGCGGGGGGCAGTTCTTC.

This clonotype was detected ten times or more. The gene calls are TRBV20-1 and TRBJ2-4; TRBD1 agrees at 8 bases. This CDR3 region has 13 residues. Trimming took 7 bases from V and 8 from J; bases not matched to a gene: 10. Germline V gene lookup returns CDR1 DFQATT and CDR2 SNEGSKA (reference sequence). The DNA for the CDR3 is TGCAGTGGGTTCGACAGGGGTGGAGACATTCAGTACTTC. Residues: CSGFDRGGDIQYF.

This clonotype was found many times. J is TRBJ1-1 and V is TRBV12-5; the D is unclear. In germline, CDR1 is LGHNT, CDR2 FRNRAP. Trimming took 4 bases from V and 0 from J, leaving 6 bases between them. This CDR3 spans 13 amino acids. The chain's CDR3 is CASGSGLNTEAFF. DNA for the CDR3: TGTGCTAGTGGTTCGGGGTTGAACACTGAAGCTTTCTTT.

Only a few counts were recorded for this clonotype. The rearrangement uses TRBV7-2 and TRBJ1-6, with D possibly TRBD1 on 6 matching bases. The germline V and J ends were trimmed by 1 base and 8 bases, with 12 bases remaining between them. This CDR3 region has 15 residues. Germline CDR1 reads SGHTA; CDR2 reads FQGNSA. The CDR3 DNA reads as TGTGCCAGCAGCTTAGTTACAGGGACGGATTCACCCCTCCACTTT. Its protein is CASSLVTGTDSPLHF. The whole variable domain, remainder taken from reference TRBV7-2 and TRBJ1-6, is GAGVSQSPSNKVTEKGKDVELRCDPISGHTALYWYRQSLGQGLEFLIYFQGNSAPDKSGLPSDRFSAERTGGSVSTLTIQRTQQEDSAVYLCASSLVTGTDSPLHFGNGTRLTVT.

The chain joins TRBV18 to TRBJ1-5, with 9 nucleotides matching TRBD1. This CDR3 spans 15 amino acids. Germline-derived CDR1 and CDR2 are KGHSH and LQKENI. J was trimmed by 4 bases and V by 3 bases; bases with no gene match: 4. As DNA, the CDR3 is TGTGCCAGCTCACCGGGACAGGGAGGTAATCAGCCCCAGCATTTT. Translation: CASSPGQGGNQPQHF. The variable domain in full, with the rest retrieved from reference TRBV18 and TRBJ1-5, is NAGVMQNPRHLVRRRGQEARLRCSPMKGHSHVYWYRQLPEEGLKFMVYLQKENIIDESGMPKERFSAEFPKEGPSILRIQQVVRGDSAAYFCASSPGQGGNQPQHFGDGTRLSIL.

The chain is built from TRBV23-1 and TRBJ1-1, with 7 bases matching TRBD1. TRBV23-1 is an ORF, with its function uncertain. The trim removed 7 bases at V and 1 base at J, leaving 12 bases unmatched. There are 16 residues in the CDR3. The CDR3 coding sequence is TGCGCCAGCAACTCCGTTTGCCGGGACAGGAACACTGAAGCTTTCTTT. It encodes CASNSVCRDRNTEAFF.

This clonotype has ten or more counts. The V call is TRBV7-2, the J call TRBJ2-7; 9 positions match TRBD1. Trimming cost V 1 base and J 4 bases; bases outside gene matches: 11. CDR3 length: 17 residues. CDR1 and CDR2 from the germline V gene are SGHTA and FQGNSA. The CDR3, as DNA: TGTGCCAGCAGCTTAGAGGCCGGGACAGGGATTTTATACGAGCAGTACTTC. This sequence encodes CASSLEAGTGILYEQYF. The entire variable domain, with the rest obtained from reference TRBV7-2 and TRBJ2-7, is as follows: GAGVSQSPSNKVTEKGKDVELRCDPISGHTALYWYRQSLGQGLEFLIYFQGNSAPDKSGLPSDRFSAERTGGSVSTLTIQRTQQEDSAVYLCASSLEAGTGILYEQYFGPGTRLTVT.

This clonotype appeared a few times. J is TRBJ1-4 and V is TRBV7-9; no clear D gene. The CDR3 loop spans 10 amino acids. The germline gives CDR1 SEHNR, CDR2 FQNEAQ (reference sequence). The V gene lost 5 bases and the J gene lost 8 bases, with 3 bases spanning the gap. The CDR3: CASSGEKLFF. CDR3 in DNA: TGTGCCAGCAGCGGAGAAAAACTGTTTTTT.

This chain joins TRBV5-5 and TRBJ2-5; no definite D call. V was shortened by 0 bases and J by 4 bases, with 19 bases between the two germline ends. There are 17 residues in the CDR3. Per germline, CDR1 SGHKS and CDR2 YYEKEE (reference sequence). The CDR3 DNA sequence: TGTGCCAGCAGCTTGGACAGACCGAATTTCCCTTTAGAGACCCAGTACTTC. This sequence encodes CASSLDRPNFPLETQYF.

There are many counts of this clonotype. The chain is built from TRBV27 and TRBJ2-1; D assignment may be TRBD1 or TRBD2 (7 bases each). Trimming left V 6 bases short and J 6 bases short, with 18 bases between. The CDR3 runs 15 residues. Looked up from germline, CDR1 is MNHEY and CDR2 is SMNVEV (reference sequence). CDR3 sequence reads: CASSRGRGDANEQFF. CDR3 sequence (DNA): TGTGCCAGCAGCAGGGGGAGGGGAGACGCCAATGAGCAGTTCTTC.

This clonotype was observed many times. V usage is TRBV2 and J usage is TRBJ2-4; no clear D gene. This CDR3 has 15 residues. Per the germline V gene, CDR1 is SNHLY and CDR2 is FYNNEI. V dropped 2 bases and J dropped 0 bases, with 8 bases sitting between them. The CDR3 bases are TGTGCCAGCAGTGAACGGACCCTAGCCAAAAACATTCAGTACTTC. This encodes CASSERTLAKNIQYF.

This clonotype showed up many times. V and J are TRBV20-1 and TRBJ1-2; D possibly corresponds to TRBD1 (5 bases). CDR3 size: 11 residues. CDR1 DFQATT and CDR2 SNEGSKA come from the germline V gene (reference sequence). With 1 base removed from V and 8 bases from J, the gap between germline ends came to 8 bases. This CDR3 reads CSARVREGYTF. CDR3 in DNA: TGCAGTGCTAGAGTCAGGGAGGGCTACACCTTC.

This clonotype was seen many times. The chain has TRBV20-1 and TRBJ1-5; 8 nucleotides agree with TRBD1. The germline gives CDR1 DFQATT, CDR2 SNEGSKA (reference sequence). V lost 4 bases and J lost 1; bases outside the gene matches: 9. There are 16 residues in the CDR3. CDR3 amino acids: CSATDPQGASNQPQHF. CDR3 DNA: TGCAGTGCTACGGACCCCCAGGGGGCGAGCAATCAGCCCCAGCATTTT.

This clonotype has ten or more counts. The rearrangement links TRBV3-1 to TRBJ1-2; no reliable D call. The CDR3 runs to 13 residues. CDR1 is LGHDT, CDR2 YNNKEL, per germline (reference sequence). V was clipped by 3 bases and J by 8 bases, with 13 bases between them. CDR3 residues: CASSHPARVGYTF. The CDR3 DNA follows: TGTGCCAGCAGCCATCCCGCGAGGGTAGGCTACACCTTC.

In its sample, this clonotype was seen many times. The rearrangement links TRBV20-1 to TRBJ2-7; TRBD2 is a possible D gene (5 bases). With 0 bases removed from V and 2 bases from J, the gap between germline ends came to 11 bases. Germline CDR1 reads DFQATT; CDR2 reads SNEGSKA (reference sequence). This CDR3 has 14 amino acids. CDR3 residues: CSARDRGDTYEQYF. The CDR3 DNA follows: TGCAGTGCTAGAGATCGGGGTGATACCTACGAGCAGTACTTC.

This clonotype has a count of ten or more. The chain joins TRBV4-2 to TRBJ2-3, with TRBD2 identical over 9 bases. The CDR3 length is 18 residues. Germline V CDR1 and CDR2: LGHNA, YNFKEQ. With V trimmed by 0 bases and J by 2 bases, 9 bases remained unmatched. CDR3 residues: CASSQERGGLSPTDTQYF. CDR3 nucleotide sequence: TGTGCCAGCAGCCAAGAGCGGGGGGGCCTTAGCCCCACAGATACGCAGTATTTT.

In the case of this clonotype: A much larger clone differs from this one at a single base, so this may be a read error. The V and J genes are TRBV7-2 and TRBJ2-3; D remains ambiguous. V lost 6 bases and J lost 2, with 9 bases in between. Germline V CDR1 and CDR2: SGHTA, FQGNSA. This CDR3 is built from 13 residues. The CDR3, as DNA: TGTGCCAGCAGGTACGGCTCCACAGATACGCAGTATTTT. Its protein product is CASRYGSTDTQYF.

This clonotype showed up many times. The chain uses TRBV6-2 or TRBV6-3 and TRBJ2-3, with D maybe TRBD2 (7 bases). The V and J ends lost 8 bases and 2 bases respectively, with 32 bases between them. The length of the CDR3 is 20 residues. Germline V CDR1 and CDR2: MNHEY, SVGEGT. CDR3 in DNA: TGTGCCAGCCATTACCGGACGGGGACGGGGGGCTCCGATTTCACAGATACGCAGTATTTT. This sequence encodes CASHYRTGTGGSDFTDTQYF.

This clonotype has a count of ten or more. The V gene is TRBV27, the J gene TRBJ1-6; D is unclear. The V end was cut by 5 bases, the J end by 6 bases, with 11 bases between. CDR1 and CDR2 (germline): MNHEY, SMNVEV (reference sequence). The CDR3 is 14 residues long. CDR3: CASSPSASNSPLHF. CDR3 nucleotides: TGTGCCAGCAGTCCCTCGGCGAGTAATTCACCCCTCCACTTT.

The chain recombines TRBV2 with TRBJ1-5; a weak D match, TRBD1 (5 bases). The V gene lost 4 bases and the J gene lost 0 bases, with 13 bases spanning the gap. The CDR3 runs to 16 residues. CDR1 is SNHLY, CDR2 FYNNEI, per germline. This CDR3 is CASSVRSGASNQPQHF. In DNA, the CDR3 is TGTGCCAGCAGTGTTAGGTCCGGGGCTAGCAATCAGCCCCAGCATTTT.